This T cell receptor beta chain was recovered during a study of cytomegalovirus exposure and HLA in healthy donors. PCR was performed using 60 Vbeta and 13 Jbeta primers. TCRdb's table, derived via immunoSEQ multiplex PCR, lists solely in-frame clones and lacks some. Here the sample spans about 220,000 clones, around 80% being singletons. Sequencing was done on a sample of PBMCs. This TCR derives from a young man in good health and CMV-seronegative.

CDR3 region: CASSLGTGRTEAFF. The CDR3 region has the DNA TGCGCCAGCAGCTTGGGTACAGGGCGAACTGAAGCTTTCTTT. J is TRBJ1-1 and V is TRBV5-1, with D perhaps matching TRBD1 (6 bases). Deletions cut 0 bases from V and 5 bases from J, with 11 bases between. The CDR3 loop spans 14 amino acids. CDR1 is SGHRS and CDR2 is YFSETQ in the germline V gene.